The entry below gives a single T cell receptor (beta chain) sequence along with its context. Its matching antigen is unknown. The data belong to a study of cytomegalovirus exposure and HLA in healthy donors. Overall study results and limits: Productive rates of about 90% or about 30% were seen for most TCR beta V segments in an earlier analysis.

Primers for the PCR totalled 60 Vbeta and 13 Jbeta. Only in-frame clones appear in the TCRdb table, and some are missing; sequencing was by immunoSEQ multiplex PCR. The sample carries around 190,000 clones, roughly 80% recorded once. Trimming cost V 3 bases and J 5 bases, with 7 bases left between them. The CDR3 is made up of 12 amino acids. Germline V gene lookup returns CDR1 SGHTA and CDR2 FQGNSA. This clonotype was sampled from a woman aged 18-29 years in good health and CMV-seronegative. Sequenced material: PBMCs. The chain recombines TRBV7-2 with TRBJ1-2, with D unclear. CDR3 region: CASSFDTYGYTF. The CDR3 bases are TGTGCCAGCAGCTTCGACACATATGGCTACACCTTC.